This TCR beta chain appears in the sequencing data of a study of shared clonotypes between healthy human individuals. Comments on this clone: The antigen is undetermined.

Measured with immunoSEQ multiplex PCR; TCRdb has only the in-frame clones, and not every one. The sample comprises 2 million to 3 million clones, more than 85% of which are singletons, and about 0.34% rests with the top ten. Between the trimmed V and J ends, which lost 6 bases and 10 bases, there was a span of 21 bases. This CDR3 is built from 14 residues. The germline V gene encodes CDR1 SNHLY and CDR2 FYNNEI. Study outcomes and limitations: Around 5.3% of naive CD4 clonotypes were shared across several donors.

The sequenced material came from naive CD4+ T cells from PBMCs. Subset reported: CD45RA+ positively selected. The chain recombines TRBV2 with TRBJ1-1, with TRBD1 as a possible D gene (6 bases). The sequence came from a man between 18 and 29 years old in good health. Some clones in this sample may be carry-over from other donors' samples. The CDR3 loop is CASSLQGWVVGAFF. DNA of the CDR3: TGTGCCAGCAGCCTACAGGGATGGGTGGTGGGAGCTTTCTTT.